Listed here are 20 T cell receptor beta chains from one sample, sequenced in a study of blood T cell repertoires in COVID-19. This table comes from immunoSEQ multiplex PCR, and its TCRdb copy is limited to in-frame clones, with some not included. Here the sample spans under 200,000 clones, around 90% being singletons. Input material: peripheral blood. The receptors shown here come from a middle-aged man with acute or convalescent COVID-19.

V is TRBV4-2 and J is TRBJ1-6; no clear D gene. Germline loops: CDR1 LGHNA, CDR2 YNFKEQ. V was trimmed by 1 base and J by 7 bases, leaving 14 bases between them. This CDR3 comprises 16 residues. The CDR3 spells CASSQVRDLGNSPLHF. CDR3 bases: TGTGCCAGCAGCCAAGTCCGGGATTTGGGAAATTCACCCCTCCACTTT.

This chain's CDR3 is CASSEGGIYNEQFF. In nucleotides, the CDR3 is TGTGCCAGCAGTGAAGGGGGCATCTACAATGAGCAGTTCTTC. V gene TRBV6-1 combines with J gene TRBJ2-1; D may be TRBD1 (5 bases). This CDR3 comprises 14 residues. V lost 1 base and J 3 bases, leaving 7 bases between the germline ends. Germline V gives CDR1 MNHNS, CDR2 SASEGT.

The V gene is TRBV19, the J gene TRBJ2-3, with a weak D call TRBD2 (6 bases). The CDR3 runs to 15 residues. Germline V gives CDR1 LNHDA, CDR2 SQIVND (reference sequence). The V end lost 6 bases, the J end lost 4 bases, and 17 bases lay between the germline ends. DNA of the CDR3: TGTGCCAGTAGCAAAGAAGGGGAGCGGGCAGATACGCAGTATTTT. It is translated as CASSKEGERADTQYF. The whole variable domain, remainder taken from reference TRBV19 and TRBJ2-3, is DGGITQSPKYLFRKEGQNVTLSCEQNLNHDAMYWYRQDPGQGLRLIYYSQIVNDFQKGDIAEGYSVSREKKESFPLTVTSAQKNPTAFYLCASSKEGERADTQYFGPGTRLTVL.

The J gene is TRBJ2-3, the V gene TRBV3-1 (or the pseudogene TRBV3-2); tentative D call: TRBD2 (6 bases). The CDR3 has 18 residues. The V end was cut by 2 bases, the J end by 0 bases, with 18 bases between. Germline V gives CDR1 LGHDT, CDR2 YNNKEL (reference sequence). CDR3 protein: CASSQLPPAGYSTDTQYF. The CDR3, as DNA: TGTGCCAGCAGCCAACTCCCCCCCGCGGGATACAGCACAGATACGCAGTATTTT.

This clone was seen only once. The chain couples TRBV7-9 to TRBJ2-7, with 9 nucleotides matching TRBD2. CDR1 and CDR2 from the germline V gene are SEHNR and FQNEAQ (reference sequence). V shed 5 bases and J 1 base; nucleotides not matched to a gene: 9. The CDR3 runs 16 residues. Here the CDR3 reads CASSPRVSGSSYEQYF. The CDR3 nucleotides are TGTGCCAGCAGCCCCCGCGTTAGCGGGAGTTCCTACGAGCAGTACTTC.

V and J are TRBV27 and TRBJ2-5, with D possibly matching TRBD1 (5 bases). Deletions cut 8 bases from V and 4 bases from J, with 17 bases between. In germline, CDR1 is MNHEY, CDR2 SMNVEV (reference sequence). The CDR3 sequence is 14 residues long. This CDR3 reads CASGTRSGLETQYF. In DNA form, the CDR3 reads TGTGCCAGCGGAACTCGATCAGGGTTAGAGACCCAGTACTTC.

This sequence joins TRBV12-5 and TRBJ1-1; weak D call: TRBD1 (6 bases). This CDR3 has 15 residues. Germline V lookup: CDR1 LGHNT, CDR2 FRNRAP. The V end was cut by 1 base, the J end by 0 bases, with 9 bases between. The CDR3 DNA follows: TGTGCTAGTGGTTTGGAGGACAGTCTGAACACTGAAGCTTTCTTT. Protein sequence: CASGLEDSLNTEAFF.

V usage is TRBV4-1 and J usage is TRBJ1-4; D uncertain. The length of the CDR3 is 14 residues. Germline CDR1 MGHRA, CDR2 YSYEKL. V was clipped by 0 bases and J by 5 bases, with 7 bases between them. CDR3 nucleotide sequence: TGCGCCAGCAGCCAAGAGCCCAGAAATGAAAAACTGTTTTTT. Protein sequence: CASSQEPRNEKLFF.

This clone turned up a few times. J is TRBJ2-7 and V is TRBV6-5; 10 bases are shared with TRBD2. Germline loops: CDR1 MNHEY, CDR2 SVGAGI. Trimming at V came to 5 bases and at J to 5 bases, leaving 9 bases not matched to a gene. The length of the CDR3 is 15 residues. The DNA for the CDR3 is TGTGCCAGCAGTAATAGCGGGAGGAAAGAGGACGAGCAGTACTTC. Encoded protein: CASSNSGRKEDEQYF.

The chain is built from TRBV7-8 and TRBJ2-1; D may be TRBD2 (6 bases). V gave up 4 bases and J gave up 8 bases, with 21 bases separating them. This CDR3 is built from 16 residues. CDR1 is SGHVS and CDR2 is FQNEAQ in the germline V gene. The CDR3 DNA follows: TGTGCCAGCAGCTCTAGGTGGGACGGAGGGGATGATGAGCAGTTCTTC. Protein product: CASSSRWDGGDDEQFF.

Only a few counts were recorded for this clone. The rearrangement uses TRBV5-4 and TRBJ2-5; D is possibly TRBD1 (5 bases). The CDR3 covers 13 residues. CDR1 is SGHNT, CDR2 YYREEE, per germline (reference sequence). V was shortened by 3 bases and J by 2 bases, with 8 bases between the two germline ends. CDR3 DNA: TGTGCCAGCAGCTCGACAGTACAAGAGACCCAGTACTTC. This encodes CASSSTVQETQYF.

This sequence joins TRBV30 and TRBJ2-3; D is undetermined. The germline V gene encodes CDR1 GTSNPN and CDR2 SVGIG (reference sequence). The CDR3 contains 15 residues. Trimming took off 0 bases at V and 5 bases at J, with 15 bases between the two ends. The CDR3 sequence: CAWSVGVSSGDTQYF. In DNA, the CDR3 is TGTGCCTGGAGTGTAGGAGTCTCGTCCGGAGATACGCAGTATTTT.

The chain uses TRBV18 and TRBJ1-5; TRBD1 matches 7 bases. The germline V gene encodes CDR1 KGHSH and CDR2 LQKENI. The CDR3 is 18 residues long. J was trimmed by 2 bases and V by 3 bases; bases with no gene match: 13. The CDR3 DNA is TGTGCCAGCTCACCGGAGACAGGGTACATAGCAGGCAATCAGCCCCAGCATTTT. As protein: CASSPETGYIAGNQPQHF.

The chain carries TRBV4-3 and TRBJ1-6; D possibly corresponds to TRBD1 (5 bases). Germline CDR1 is LGHNA and CDR2 is YSLEER. This CDR3 has 16 amino acids. V was trimmed by 0 bases and J by 6 bases, leaving 12 bases between them. The CDR3 region is CASSQDWTRSNSPLHF. In DNA form, the CDR3 reads TGCGCCAGCAGCCAAGATTGGACACGGAGTAATTCACCCCTCCACTTT.

The genes are TRBV28 and TRBJ2-7; 10 nucleotides align to TRBD1. The CDR3 totals 17 residues. Germline V lookup: CDR1 MDHEN, CDR2 SYDVKM. V was pared by 4 bases and J by 2 bases, with 11 bases of the junction left unmatched. The CDR3 protein is CASSSSLGTGDPYEQYV. Written as DNA, the CDR3 is TGTGCCAGCAGTTCATCTCTCGGGACAGGGGACCCCTACGAGCAGTACGTC.

The chain couples TRBV27 to TRBJ2-7; a possible D gene is TRBD2 (5 bases). The V gene lost 3 bases and the J gene lost 2 bases, with 11 bases spanning the gap. The length of the CDR3 is 14 residues. Per the germline V gene, CDR1 is MNHEY and CDR2 is SMNVEV (reference sequence). This CDR3 reads CASSFPGRPYEQYF. The CDR3 DNA follows: TGTGCCAGCAGTTTCCCGGGAAGACCCTACGAGCAGTACTTC.

This clone was seen a single time. CDR3: CASSSPDRGNTIYF. The CDR3 DNA reads TGTGCCAGCAGCTCTCCGGACAGGGGAAACACCATATATTTT. The chain combines TRBV7-2 with TRBJ1-3, with 7 bases that match TRBD1. V trimming: 4 bases; J trimming: 4 bases; junction bases outside the gene matches: 4. Per the germline V gene, CDR1 is SGHTA and CDR2 is FQGNSA. The CDR3 totals 14 residues.

This chain joins TRBV7-9 and TRBJ1-4; no reliable D call. The ends were cut back, 5 bases at V and 7 bases at J, with 14 bases in the middle. The CDR3 extends over 14 amino acids. Looked up from germline, CDR1 is SEHNR and CDR2 is FQNEAQ (reference sequence). In DNA form, the CDR3 reads TGTGCCAGCAGCCCCCTCGGAACGGGTGAAAAACTGTTTTTT. Protein: CASSPLGTGEKLFF.

The chain has TRBV15 and TRBJ1-5; D gene uncertain. The V gene lost 0 bases and the J gene lost 0 bases, with 12 bases spanning the gap. The CDR3 covers 17 residues. Germline CDR1 LNHNV, CDR2 YYDKDF (reference sequence). CDR3 DNA: TGTGCCACCAGCAGAGAGGTGATGGGCTTTAGCAATCAGCCCCAGCATTTT. Protein sequence: CATSREVMGFSNQPQHF. The full variable domain, its missing parts supplied by reference TRBV15 and TRBJ1-5, is DAMVIQNPRYQVTQFGKPVTLSCSQTLNHNVMYWYQQKSSQAPKLLFHYYDKDFNNEADTPDNFQSRRPNTSFCFLDIRSPGLGDTAMYLCATSREVMGFSNQPQHFGDGTRLSIL.

The chain combines TRBV15 with TRBJ2-7; 13 bases are shared with TRBD2. CDR1 is LNHNV, CDR2 YYDKDF, per germline (reference sequence). CDR3 size: 17 residues. The J segment lost 1 base and the V segment lost 5 bases, leaving 8 bases of the junction unmatched. Here the CDR3 DNA reads TGTGCCACCAGCCCTGGACTAGCGGGGGCCGGTTCCTACGAGCAGTACTTC. Its translation is CATSPGLAGAGSYEQYF.